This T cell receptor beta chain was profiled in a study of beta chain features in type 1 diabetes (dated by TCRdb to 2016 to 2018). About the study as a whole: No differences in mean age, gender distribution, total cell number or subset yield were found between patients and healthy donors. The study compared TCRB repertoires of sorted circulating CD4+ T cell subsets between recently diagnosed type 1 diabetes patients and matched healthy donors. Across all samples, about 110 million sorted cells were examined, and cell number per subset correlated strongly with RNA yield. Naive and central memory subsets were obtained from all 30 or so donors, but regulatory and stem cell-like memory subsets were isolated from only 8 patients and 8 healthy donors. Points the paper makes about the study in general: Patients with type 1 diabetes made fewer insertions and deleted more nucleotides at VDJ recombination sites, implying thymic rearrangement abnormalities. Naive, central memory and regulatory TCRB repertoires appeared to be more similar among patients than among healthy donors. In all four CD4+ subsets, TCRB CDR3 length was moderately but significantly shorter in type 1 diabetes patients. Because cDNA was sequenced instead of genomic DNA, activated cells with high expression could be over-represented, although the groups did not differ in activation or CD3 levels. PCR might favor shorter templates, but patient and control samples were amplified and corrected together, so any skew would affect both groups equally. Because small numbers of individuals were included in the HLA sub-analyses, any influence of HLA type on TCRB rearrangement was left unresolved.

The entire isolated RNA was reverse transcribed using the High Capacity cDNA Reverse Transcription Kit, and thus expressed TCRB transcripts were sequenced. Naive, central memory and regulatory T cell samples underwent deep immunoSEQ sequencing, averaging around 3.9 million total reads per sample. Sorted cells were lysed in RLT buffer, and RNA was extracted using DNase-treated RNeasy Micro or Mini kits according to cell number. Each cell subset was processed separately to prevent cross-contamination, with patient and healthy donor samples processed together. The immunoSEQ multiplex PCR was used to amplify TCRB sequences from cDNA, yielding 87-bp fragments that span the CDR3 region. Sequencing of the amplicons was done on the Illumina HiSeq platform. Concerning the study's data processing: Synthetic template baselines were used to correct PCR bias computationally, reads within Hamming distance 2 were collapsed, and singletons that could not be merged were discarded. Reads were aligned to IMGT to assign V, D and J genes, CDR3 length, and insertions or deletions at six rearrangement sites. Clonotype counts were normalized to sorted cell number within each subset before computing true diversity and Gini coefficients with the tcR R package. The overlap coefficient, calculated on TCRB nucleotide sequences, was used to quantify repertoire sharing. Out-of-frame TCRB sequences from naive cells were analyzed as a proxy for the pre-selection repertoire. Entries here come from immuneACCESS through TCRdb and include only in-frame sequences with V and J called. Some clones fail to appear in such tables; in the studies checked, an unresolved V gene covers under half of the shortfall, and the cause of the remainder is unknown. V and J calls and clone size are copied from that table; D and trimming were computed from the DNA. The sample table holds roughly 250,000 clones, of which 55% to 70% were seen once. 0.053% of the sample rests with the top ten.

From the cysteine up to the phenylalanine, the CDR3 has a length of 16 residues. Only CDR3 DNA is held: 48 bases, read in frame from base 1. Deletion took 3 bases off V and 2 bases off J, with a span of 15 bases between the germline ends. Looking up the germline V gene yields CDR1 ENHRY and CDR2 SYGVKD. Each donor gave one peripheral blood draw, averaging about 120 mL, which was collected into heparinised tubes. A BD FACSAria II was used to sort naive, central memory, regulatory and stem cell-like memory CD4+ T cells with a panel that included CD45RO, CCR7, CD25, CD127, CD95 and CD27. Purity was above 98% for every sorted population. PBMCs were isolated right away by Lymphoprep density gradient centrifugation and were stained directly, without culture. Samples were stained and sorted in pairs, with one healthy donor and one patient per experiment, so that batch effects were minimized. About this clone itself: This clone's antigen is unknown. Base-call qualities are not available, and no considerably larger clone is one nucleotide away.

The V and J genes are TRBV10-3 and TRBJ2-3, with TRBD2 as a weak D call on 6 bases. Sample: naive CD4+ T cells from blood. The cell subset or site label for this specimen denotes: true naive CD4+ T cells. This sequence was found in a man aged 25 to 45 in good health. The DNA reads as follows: TGTGCCATCAGTGAAGGGGAGCGGGTGGACACAGATACGCAGTATTTT. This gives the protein CAISEGERVDTDTQYF.